The clone carrying this T cell receptor beta chain has a handful of counts. The data were taken from a study of cytomegalovirus exposure and HLA in healthy donors. Study as a whole: A prior analysis found roughly 110 million unique TCR beta sequences from some 200 million T cells.

Trimming stripped 4 bases from V and 4 bases from J, with 3 bases between. Germline CDR1 and CDR2: MDHEN and SYDVKM. The CDR3 consists of 11 residues. The PCR employed 60 Vbeta primers together with 13 Jbeta primers. Some clones are missing from TCRdb's copy, which holds only in-frame ones; the method was immunoSEQ multiplex PCR. The table has fewer than 150,000 clones, 80% seen once. Sequencing used PBMCs. This TCR was sampled from a man in his forties in good health and CMV-seronegative. V usage is TRBV28 and J usage is TRBJ2-3; D uncertain. CDR3 protein: CASSSSDTQYF. For the CDR3, the DNA is TGTGCCAGCAGTTCGTCAGATACGCAGTATTTT.